These 24 T cell receptor beta chains originate from one sample sequenced in a study of cytomegalovirus exposure and HLA in healthy donors. The PCR contained 60 Vbeta and 13 Jbeta primers. The data were produced by immunoSEQ multiplex PCR, yet TCRdb's version contains in-frame clones alone and is incomplete. The sample has around 120,000 clones, roughly 80% seen once; the top ten hold 8.5% to 10%. Sequencing was performed on PBMCs. These receptors came from a female donor in good health and CMV-seropositive.

CDR3 residues: CATRLTQLGGEAFF. The CDR3, as DNA: TGTGCCACCCGGCTGACACAGCTCGGGGGTGAAGCTTTCTTT. This rearrangement joins TRBV2 to TRBJ1-1, with a possible D match to TRBD1 (5 bases). The length of the CDR3 is 14 residues. Looked up from germline, CDR1 is SNHLY and CDR2 is FYNNEI. Deletions cut 10 bases from V and 7 bases from J, with 22 bases between.

This chain uses TRBV5-1 with TRBJ2-5, with 8 bases aligning to TRBD2. This CDR3 is 15 amino acids long. CDR1 and CDR2 (germline): SGHRS, YFSETQ. The J segment lost 1 base and the V segment lost 1 base, leaving 3 bases of the junction unmatched. CDR3 amino acids: CASSLSGGIQETQYF. The CDR3 bases are TGCGCCAGCAGCTTGTCGGGGGGGATCCAAGAGACCCAGTACTTC.

The rearrangement uses TRBV6-5 and TRBJ2-1; D is perhaps TRBD2 (6 bases). This CDR3 has 14 amino acids. Trimming stripped 10 bases from V and 7 bases from J, with 20 bases between. Germline V gives CDR1 MNHEY, CDR2 SVGAGI. The CDR3 region has the DNA TGTGCCACCAACCCCCCGGCGGGGACGAATGAGCAGTTCTTC. Protein sequence: CATNPPAGTNEQFF.

Only one count was recorded for this clone. The V and J genes are TRBV29-1 and TRBJ2-7, with a possible D match to TRBD2 (6 bases). The length of the CDR3 is 15 residues. CDR1 is SQVTM, CDR2 ANQGSEA, per germline. V dropped 6 bases and J dropped 0 bases, with 18 bases sitting between them. The CDR3 here is CSVVAPGLSSYEQYF. For the CDR3, the DNA is TGCAGCGTCGTAGCACCGGGACTGAGCTCCTACGAGCAGTACTTC.

This chain links TRBV4-2 with TRBJ2-5; 10 bases fit TRBD2. After removal of 4 bases from V and 7 bases from J, the junction contained 9 bases not matched to a gene. The CDR3 has 15 amino acids. The V gene's germline CDR1 is LGHNA and CDR2 YNFKEQ. CDR3 sequence (DNA): TGTGCCAGCAGCCCCTCAAGCGGGGGGGCGGCGACCCAGTACTTC. Protein: CASSPSSGGAATQYF.

V usage is TRBV9 and J usage is TRBJ1-2; the D gene is possibly TRBD1 (5 bases). The V end lost 0 bases, the J end lost 3 bases, and 15 bases lay between the germline ends. The CDR3 runs to 16 residues. The germline V gene has CDR1 SGDLS and CDR2 YYNGEE. Written as DNA, the CDR3 is TGTGCCAGCAGCGTAGGGGGATGGGGAGGGGACTATGGCTACACCTTC. This translates into CASSVGGWGGDYGYTF.

Remarks on this clone: The sample carries other DNA sequences with the same CDR3. This rearrangement joins TRBV29-1 to TRBJ2-2, with D perhaps matching TRBD1 (5 bases). V was shortened by 2 bases and J by 0 bases, with 7 bases between the two germline ends. The germline CDR1 and CDR2 sequences are SQVTM and ANQGSEA. The CDR3 extends over 14 amino acids. CDR3 DNA: TGCAGCGTTGAACGACAGCCGAACACCGGGGAGCTGTTTTTT. Translating it yields CSVERQPNTGELFF.

Written as DNA, the CDR3 is TGTGCCAGCAGCGCTAGCTATAGCAATCAGCCCCAGCATTTT. Its protein is CASSASYSNQPQHF. V gene TRBV2 combines with J gene TRBJ1-5; D is unresolved. The V end lost 6 bases, the J end lost 0 bases, and 9 bases lay between the germline ends. In germline, CDR1 is SNHLY, CDR2 FYNNEI. CDR3 length: 14 residues. The complete variable domain, with remaining parts taken from reference TRBV2 and TRBJ1-5, reads EPEVTQTPSHQVTQMGQEVILRCVPISNHLYFYWYRQILGQKVEFLVSFYNNEISEKSEIFDDQFSVERPDGSNFTLKIRSTKLEDSAMYFCASSASYSNQPQHFGDGTRLSIL.

The chain couples TRBV7-9 to TRBJ2-2; 8 bases agree with TRBD1. Unmatched junction bases numbered 8, after V lost 3 bases and J lost 5 bases. Germline CDR1 and CDR2: SEHNR and FQNEAQ (reference sequence). This CDR3 has 16 amino acids. The CDR3 DNA follows: TGTGCCAGCAGCTTTGTCCAGGGGGCAGGAACCGGGGAGCTGTTTTTT. Encoded protein: CASSFVQGAGTGELFF.

J is TRBJ1-6 and V is TRBV2, with a possible D match to TRBD1 (5 bases). The CDR3 loop spans 13 amino acids. V lost 5 bases, J lost 9 bases, and 11 bases lay in between. The germline gives CDR1 SNHLY, CDR2 FYNNEI. The CDR3 here is CASSSGYRSPLHF. CDR3 nucleotide sequence: TGTGCCAGCAGTTCAGGGTACCGTTCACCCCTCCACTTT.

This chain joins TRBV6-5 and TRBJ2-7; D ambiguous. This CDR3 contains 13 residues. V lost 2 bases and J lost 5, with 10 bases in between. The germline V gene has CDR1 MNHEY and CDR2 SVGAGI. The CDR3 sequence: CASSYGEFNEQYF. The CDR3 nucleotides read TGTGCCAGCAGTTACGGAGAGTTTAACGAGCAGTACTTC.

The rearrangement links TRBV27 to TRBJ1-1; weak D call: TRBD1 (6 bases). There are 15 residues in the CDR3. Trimming shortened V by 3 bases and J by 4 bases, and 15 bases separated the two germline ends. Germline V gene data show CDR1 as MNHEY and CDR2 as SMNVEV (reference sequence). CDR3 DNA: TGTGCCAGCAGTTTCGGGGGGGGGCCTGGCACTGAAGCTTTCTTT. It codes for CASSFGGGPGTEAFF.

This clone showed up just a few times. The chain employs TRBV5-4 and TRBJ2-5; 9 positions match TRBD2. The CDR3 consists of 16 residues. The germline gives CDR1 SGHNT, CDR2 YYREEE (reference sequence). Trimming took 1 base from V and 5 from J; bases not matched to a gene: 9. The CDR3 protein is CASSLIGAGGRETQYF. The DNA of the CDR3 is TGTGCCAGCAGCTTGATCGGGGCGGGGGGGCGGGAGACCCAGTACTTC. Drawing the rest from reference TRBV5-4 and TRBJ2-5, the complete variable domain is ETGVTQSPTHLIKTRGQQVTLRCSSQSGHNTVSWYQQALGQGPQFIFQYYREEENGRGNFPPRFSGLQFPNYSSELNVNALELDDSALYLCASSLIGAGGRETQYFGPGTRLLVL.

The chain couples TRBV6-5 to TRBJ1-4; 8 bases fit TRBD1. Germline CDR1 and CDR2: MNHEY and SVGAGI. Germline trimming cut 6 bases from V and 4 bases from J; bases unmatched to any gene: 4. The CDR3 is 14 amino acids. The CDR3 DNA reads TGTGCCAGCAGATCAGGGGGCAATAATGAAAAACTGTTTTTT. Protein: CASRSGGNNEKLFF.

This clone was recorded once. This chain links TRBV7-9 with TRBJ2-5; TRBD2 agrees at 7 bases. After removal of 5 bases from V and 4 bases from J, the junction contained 10 bases not matched to a gene. The CDR3 extends over 15 amino acids. The germline gives CDR1 SEHNR, CDR2 FQNEAQ (reference sequence). CDR3 sequence: CASSPGRRGSETQYF. The DNA of the CDR3 is TGTGCCAGCAGCCCCGGGAGGAGAGGGTCAGAGACCCAGTACTTC.

The chain links TRBV30 to TRBJ1-5; no definite D call. This CDR3 contains 14 residues. Trimming pared 2 bases from V and 1 base from J, leaving 9 bases between. CDR1 and CDR2 from the germline V gene are GTSNPN and SVGIG (reference sequence). CDR3 amino acids: CAWSRGGSNQPQHF. Written as DNA, the CDR3 is TGTGCCTGGAGTCGGGGAGGGAGCAATCAGCCCCAGCATTTT.

This clone came up a few times. This chain joins TRBV7-2 and TRBJ1-1, with D maybe TRBD1 (6 bases). The germline V gene encodes CDR1 SGHTA and CDR2 FQGNSA. The CDR3 sequence is 16 residues long. The V end lost 3 bases, the J end lost 5 bases, and 19 bases lay between the germline ends. For the CDR3, the DNA is TGTGCCAGCAGCTTCACAGGGAGTTTAGGATGGACTGAAGCTTTCTTT. Translation: CASSFTGSLGWTEAFF.

For the CDR3, the DNA is TGCGCCAGCAGCTCGACAGGGGCTTCTTCAGGTTCACCCCTCCACTTT. Amino acid sequence: CASSSTGASSGSPLHF. The chain is built from TRBV5-1 and TRBJ1-6; 8 nucleotides match TRBD1. Trimming removed 3 bases from V and 9 bases from J; junction bases left unmatched: 11. The CDR3 is 16 residues long. Germline CDR1 reads SGHRS; CDR2 reads YFSETQ.

The chain combines TRBV5-6 with TRBJ1-2, with TRBD1 identical over 9 bases. This CDR3 region has 13 residues. CDR1 is SGHDT and CDR2 is YYEEEE in the germline V gene. Trimming took 6 bases from V and 5 from J; bases not matched to a gene: 5. CDR3 DNA: TGTGCCAGCACCCCGACAGGGGGTTATGGCTACACCTTC. Its translation is CASTPTGGYGYTF.

The chain joins TRBV5-1 to TRBJ1-3, with 8 nucleotides matching TRBD1. Germline CDR1 SGHRS, CDR2 YFSETQ. J gave up 0 bases and V 0 bases, and 2 bases lay outside the gene matches. The CDR3 has 16 amino acids. CDR3 protein: CASSLAGQDSGNTIYF. The DNA for the CDR3 is TGCGCCAGCAGCTTGGCGGGACAGGACTCTGGAAACACCATATATTTT.

This chain uses TRBV4-1 with TRBJ2-1, with TRBD2 matching 14 bases. Germline loops: CDR1 MGHRA, CDR2 YSYEKL. V gave up 3 bases and J gave up 3 bases; unmatched junction bases: 4. The CDR3 covers 17 residues. The CDR3 loop reads CASSHGTSGGSYNEQFF. The CDR3 bases are TGCGCCAGCAGCCATGGGACTAGCGGGGGCAGCTACAATGAGCAGTTCTTC.

This clone was found a few times. The chain links TRBV19 to TRBJ1-5, with TRBD1 as a possible D gene (6 bases). V lost 0 bases and J lost 3, with 9 bases in between. This CDR3 spans 15 amino acids. Per germline, CDR1 LNHDA and CDR2 SQIVND (reference sequence). The DNA of the CDR3 is TGTGCCAGTAGTATAGACAGGGGTAACAATCAGCCCCAGCATTTT. Translation gives CASSIDRGNNQPQHF.

The genes are TRBV7-9 and TRBJ2-2; D is perhaps TRBD1 (5 bases). Deletions cut 8 bases from V and 6 bases from J, with 22 bases between. This CDR3 has 16 amino acids. CDR1 and CDR2 from the germline V gene are SEHNR and FQNEAQ (reference sequence). CDR3: CASGTDTSREAGELFF. In DNA, the CDR3 is TGTGCCAGCGGCACGGACACCTCCCGAGAGGCCGGGGAGCTGTTTTTT. The variable domain in full, completed from reference TRBV7-9 and TRBJ2-2, reads DTGVSQNPRHKITKRGQNVTFRCDPISEHNRLYWYRQTLGQGPEFLTYFQNEAQLEKSRLLSDRFSAERPKGSFSTLEIQRTEQGDSAMYLCASGTDTSREAGELFFGEGSRLTVL.

The chain employs TRBV6-5 and TRBJ2-7; a possible D gene is TRBD2 (6 bases). CDR3 length: 13 residues. V was shortened by 2 bases and J by 9 bases, with 14 bases between the two germline ends. CDR1 is MNHEY and CDR2 is SVGAGI in the germline V gene. The CDR3 protein is CASSYDGGKRQYF. CDR3 coding DNA: TGTGCCAGCAGTTACGACGGGGGAAAGCGGCAGTACTTC.